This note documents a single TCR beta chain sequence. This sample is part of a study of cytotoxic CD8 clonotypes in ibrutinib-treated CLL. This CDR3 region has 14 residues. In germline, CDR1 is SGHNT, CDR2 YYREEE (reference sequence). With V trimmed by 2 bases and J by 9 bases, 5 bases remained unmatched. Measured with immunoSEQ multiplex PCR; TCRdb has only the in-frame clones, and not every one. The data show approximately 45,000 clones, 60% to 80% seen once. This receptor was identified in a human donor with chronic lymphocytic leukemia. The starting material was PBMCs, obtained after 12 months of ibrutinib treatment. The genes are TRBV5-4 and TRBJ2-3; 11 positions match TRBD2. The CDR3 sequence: CASSFVAGGPTQYF. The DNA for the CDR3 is TGTGCCAGCAGCTTTGTAGCGGGGGGGCCGACGCAGTATTTT.